This T cell receptor beta chain was recovered during a study of pediatric ulcerative colitis. Sequencing was at survey level. Sequencing used immunoSEQ multiplex PCR; TCRdb keeps in-frame clones, though not all of them. The sample contains approximately 37,000 clones, 75% of which appear only once. The CDR3 runs 15 residues. Looked up from germline, CDR1 is MNHNY and CDR2 is SVGAGI (reference sequence). V was cut by 2 bases and J by 0 bases, with 11 bases left in between. The rectum was sampled with one to two pinch biopsies at colonoscopy. The sample was gut tissue. This clonotype was sampled from a boy between 10 and 17 years old with severe ulcerative colitis. The chain links TRBV6-6 to TRBJ2-7; D perhaps matches TRBD2 (5 bases). The CDR3 loop is CASSYTAGISYEQYF. For the CDR3, the DNA is TGTGCCAGCAGTTACACGGCGGGTATCTCCTACGAGCAGTACTTC.